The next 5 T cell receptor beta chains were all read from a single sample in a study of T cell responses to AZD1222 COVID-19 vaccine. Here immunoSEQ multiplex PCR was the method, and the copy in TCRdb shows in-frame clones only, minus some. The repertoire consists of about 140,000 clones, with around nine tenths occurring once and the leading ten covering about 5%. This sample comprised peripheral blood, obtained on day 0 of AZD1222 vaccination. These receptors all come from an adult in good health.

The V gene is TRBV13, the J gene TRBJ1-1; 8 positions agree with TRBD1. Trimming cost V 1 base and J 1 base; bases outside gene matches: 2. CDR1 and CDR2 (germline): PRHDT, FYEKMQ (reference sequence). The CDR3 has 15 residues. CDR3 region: CASSLEDRANTEAFF. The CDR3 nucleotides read TGTGCCAGCAGCTTAGAGGACAGGGCGAACACTGAAGCTTTCTTT.

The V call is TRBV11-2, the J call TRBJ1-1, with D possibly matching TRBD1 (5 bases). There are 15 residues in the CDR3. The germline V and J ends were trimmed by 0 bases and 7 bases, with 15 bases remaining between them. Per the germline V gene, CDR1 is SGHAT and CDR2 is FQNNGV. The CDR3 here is CASSLDQSDRFEAFF. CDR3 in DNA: TGTGCCAGCAGCTTAGACCAATCAGACAGATTTGAAGCTTTCTTT.

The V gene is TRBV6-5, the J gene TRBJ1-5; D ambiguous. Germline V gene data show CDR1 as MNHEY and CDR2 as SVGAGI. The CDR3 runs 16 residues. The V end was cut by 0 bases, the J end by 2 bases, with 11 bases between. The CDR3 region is CASSYSAPLGNQPQHF. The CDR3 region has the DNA TGTGCCAGCAGTTACTCGGCACCGTTGGGCAATCAGCCCCAGCATTTT.

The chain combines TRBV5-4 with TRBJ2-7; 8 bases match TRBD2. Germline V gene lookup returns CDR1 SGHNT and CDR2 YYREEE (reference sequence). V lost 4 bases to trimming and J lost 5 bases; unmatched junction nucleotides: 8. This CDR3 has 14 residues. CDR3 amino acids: CASSTGTRVHEQYF. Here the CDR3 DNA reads TGTGCCAGCAGCACCGGGACTAGAGTCCACGAGCAGTACTTC.

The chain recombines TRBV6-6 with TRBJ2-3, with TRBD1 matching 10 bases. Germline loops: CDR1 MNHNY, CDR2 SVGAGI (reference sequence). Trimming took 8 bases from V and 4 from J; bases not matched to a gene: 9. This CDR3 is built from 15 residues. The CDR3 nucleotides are TGTGCCAGCGGACCCCGGGACAGGGGTTCAGATACGCAGTATTTT. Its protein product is CASGPRDRGSDTQYF.